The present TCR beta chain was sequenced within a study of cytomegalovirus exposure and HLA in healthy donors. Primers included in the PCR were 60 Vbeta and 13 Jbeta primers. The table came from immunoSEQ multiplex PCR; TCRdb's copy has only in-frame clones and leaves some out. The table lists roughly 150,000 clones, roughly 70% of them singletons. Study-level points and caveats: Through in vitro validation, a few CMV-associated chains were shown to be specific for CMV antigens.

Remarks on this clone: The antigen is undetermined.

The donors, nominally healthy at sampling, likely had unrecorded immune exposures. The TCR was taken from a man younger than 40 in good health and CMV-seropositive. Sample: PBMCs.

CDR3 region: CASSFGVLLAGDGNIQYF. The CDR3 region has the DNA TGTGCCAGCAGCTTTGGGGTCCTACTAGCGGGAGATGGAAACATTCAGTACTTC. This chain uses TRBV5-6 with TRBJ2-4; 11 nucleotides match TRBD2. The length of the CDR3 is 18 residues. Germline trimming cut 2 bases from V and 6 bases from J; bases unmatched to any gene: 13. The germline CDR1 and CDR2 sequences are SGHDT and YYEEEE.